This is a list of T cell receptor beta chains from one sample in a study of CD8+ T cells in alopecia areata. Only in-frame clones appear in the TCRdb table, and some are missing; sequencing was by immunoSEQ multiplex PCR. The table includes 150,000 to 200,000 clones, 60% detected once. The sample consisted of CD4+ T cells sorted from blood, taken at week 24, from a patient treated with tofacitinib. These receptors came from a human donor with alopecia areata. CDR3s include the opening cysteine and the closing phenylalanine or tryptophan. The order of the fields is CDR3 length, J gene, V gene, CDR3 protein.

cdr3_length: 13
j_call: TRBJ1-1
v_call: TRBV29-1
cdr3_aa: CSASLTPDTEAFF

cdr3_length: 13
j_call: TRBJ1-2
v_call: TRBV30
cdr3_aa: CAWRSTGVRGYTF

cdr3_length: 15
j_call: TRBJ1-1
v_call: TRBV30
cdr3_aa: CAWRKDRGPVSEAFF

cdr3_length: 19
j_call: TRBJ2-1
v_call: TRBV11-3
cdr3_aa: CASSLSTHRTSGGVNEQFF

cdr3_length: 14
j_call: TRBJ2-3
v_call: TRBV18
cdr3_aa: CASSPSGSTDTQYF

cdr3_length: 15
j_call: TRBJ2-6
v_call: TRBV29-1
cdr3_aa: CSVYIQVSGANVLTF

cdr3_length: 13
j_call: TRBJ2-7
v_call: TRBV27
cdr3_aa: CASRLQGMDEQYF

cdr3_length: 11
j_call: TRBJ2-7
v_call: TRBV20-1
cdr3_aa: CSANDRYEQYF

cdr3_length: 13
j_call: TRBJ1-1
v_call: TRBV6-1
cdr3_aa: CASSRTENTEAFF

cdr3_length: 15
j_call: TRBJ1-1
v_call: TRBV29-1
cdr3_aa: CSVRSGTGGNTEAFF

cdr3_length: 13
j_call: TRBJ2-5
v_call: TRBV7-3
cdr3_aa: CASSPGQQETQYF